Listed here are 28 T cell receptor beta chains from one sample, sequenced in a study of shared clonotypes between healthy human individuals. Sequenced by immunoSEQ multiplex PCR; TCRdb stores in-frame clones only, minus some. This sample has about 490,000 clones; about three quarters occur once, and the top ten carry about an eighth. The sequencing sample was made of PBMCs. The source of these receptors is a woman in her forties in good health. Some clones in this sample may be carry-over from other donors' samples.

With respect to this clone: Other DNA sequences in this specimen translate into the identical CDR3. The J gene is TRBJ1-1, the V gene TRBV7-8; D not certain. This CDR3 spans 13 amino acids. V lost 3 bases and J lost 1, with 6 bases in between. The germline V gene encodes CDR1 SGHVS and CDR2 FQNEAQ. CDR3 loop: CASSFNRNTEAFF. The CDR3, as DNA: TGTGCCAGCAGCTTTAACAGGAACACTGAAGCTTTCTTT.

The chain carries TRBV2 and TRBJ2-3; a weak D match, TRBD2 (5 bases). Trimming left V 6 bases short and J 5 bases short, with 9 bases between. Germline assignment: CDR1 SNHLY and CDR2 FYNNEI. The CDR3 covers 12 residues. CDR3 coding DNA: TGTGCCAGCAGCCGACTACAAGATACGCAGTATTTT. Amino acid sequence: CASSRLQDTQYF.

The chain links TRBV15 to TRBJ2-6; 8 nucleotides line up with TRBD1. CDR3 length: 19 residues. The germline V gene has CDR1 LNHNV and CDR2 YYDKDF (reference sequence). V shed 4 bases, J shed 0 bases, and the junction held 11 bases outside the gene matches. This CDR3 is CATSKTSGTGYSGANVLTF. CDR3 in DNA: TGTGCCACCAGCAAAACTTCCGGGACAGGCTACTCTGGGGCCAACGTCCTGACTTTC.

The chain carries TRBV14 and TRBJ2-7, with 9 nucleotides matching TRBD2. Germline V gene data show CDR1 as SGHDN and CDR2 as FVKESK. CDR3 length: 18 residues. The J segment lost 3 bases and the V segment lost 1 base, leaving 13 bases of the junction unmatched. The CDR3 DNA sequence: TGTGCCAGCAGCCAAGTGTCTAGCGGGACGGGAACATACTACGAGCAGTACTTC. Encoded protein: CASSQVSSGTGTYYEQYF.

This rearrangement joins TRBV28 to TRBJ1-5; the match to TRBD1 covers 7 bases. The CDR3 sequence is 15 residues long. J was trimmed by 7 bases and V by 5 bases; bases with no gene match: 11. Germline lookup yields CDR1 MDHEN and CDR2 SYDVKM. The CDR3 sequence is CASSLRDSGNQPQHF. For the CDR3, the DNA is TGTGCCAGCAGTCTACGGGACAGCGGGAACCAGCCCCAGCATTTT.

The J gene is TRBJ2-7, the V gene TRBV15; D is unresolved. The CDR3 totals 17 residues. Germline V gene lookup returns CDR1 LNHNV and CDR2 YYDKDF (reference sequence). Trimming left V 1 base short and J 7 bases short, with 23 bases between. CDR3 region: CATSRGPPGTKSFEQYF. The CDR3 bases are TGTGCCACCAGCAGAGGCCCTCCCGGAACAAAAAGTTTTGAGCAGTACTTC.

CDR3 bases: TGTGCCTGGAGTAGCTCCTACGAGCAGTACTTC. Translation gives CAWSSSYEQYF. The chain combines TRBV30 with TRBJ2-7; the D is unclear. There are 11 residues in the CDR3. Germline CDR1 is GTSNPN and CDR2 is SVGIG (reference sequence). V shed 2 bases and J shed 0 bases, with 2 bases lying between them.

The chain employs TRBV5-6 and TRBJ2-1, with D possibly matching TRBD2 (6 bases). V lost 7 bases to trimming and J lost 8 bases, with 19 bases between them. This CDR3 is 14 amino acids long. The germline CDR1 and CDR2 sequences are SGHDT and YYEEEE. The CDR3 DNA reads as TGTGCCAGCGGAGGTGGGCGGGACGGGTATGAGCAGTTCTTC. The encoded protein is CASGGGRDGYEQFF.

The chain uses TRBV23-1 and TRBJ2-3; D uncertain. TRBV23-1 qualifies as an ORF whose function is uncertain. V was pared by 0 bases and J by 0 bases, with 19 bases between. CDR3 size: 19 residues. CDR3 nucleotides: TGCGCCAGCAGTCAATCGGGGATAAGACACAATACTAGCACAGATACGCAGTATTTT. Translated, it gives CASSQSGIRHNTSTDTQYF.

The genes are TRBV27 and TRBJ2-3; D is perhaps TRBD1 or TRBD2 (5 bases each). The germline V and J ends were trimmed by 4 bases and 4 bases, with 12 bases remaining between them. This CDR3 contains 14 residues. Germline CDR1 MNHEY, CDR2 SMNVEV (reference sequence). The CDR3 nucleotides are TGTGCCAGCAGTTACGTCATGGGGGCAGATACGCAGTATTTT. Amino acids: CASSYVMGADTQYF.

This clone appeared many times. The chain couples TRBV28 to TRBJ2-1; 8 bases are shared with TRBD2. CDR1 is MDHEN and CDR2 is SYDVKM in the germline V gene. This CDR3 contains 16 residues. V gave up 2 bases and J gave up 4 bases; unmatched junction bases: 7. The CDR3 DNA is TGTGCCAGCAGTTTAGTGAGCGGGAGCGCTTACAATGAGCAGTTCTTC. It translates to CASSLVSGSAYNEQFF.

This clone was found a few times. The chain combines TRBV9 with TRBJ1-1, with D unclear. Deletions cut 5 bases from V and 8 bases from J, with 22 bases between. Germline V lookup: CDR1 SGDLS, CDR2 YYNGEE. This CDR3 has 15 residues. The CDR3 region is CASSATVNAGVEAFF. The CDR3 DNA reads TGTGCCAGCAGTGCTACAGTTAATGCGGGCGTAGAAGCTTTCTTT.

The chain carries TRBV6-6 and TRBJ1-1; 7 nucleotides match TRBD1. Germline-derived CDR1 and CDR2 are MNHNY and SVGAGI (reference sequence). J gave up 2 bases and V 6 bases, and 12 bases lay outside the gene matches. CDR3 length: 16 amino acids. CDR3 DNA sequence: TGTGCCAGCAGCTTACGACAGGGTAAGAGAAACACTGAAGCTTTCTTT. This sequence encodes CASSLRQGKRNTEAFF.

V usage is TRBV7-2 and J usage is TRBJ2-1; possibly TRBD2 for D (6 bases). From germline, CDR1 is SGHTA and CDR2 FQGNSA. The length of the CDR3 is 16 residues. V was trimmed by 6 bases and J by 7 bases, leaving 22 bases between them. The CDR3 nucleotides read TGTGCCAGCAGAAACACCGGAGGTGTCGGGGGAAATGAGCAGTTCTTC. This codes for CASRNTGGVGGNEQFF.

The rearrangement uses TRBV6-1 and TRBJ1-1, with 10 bases matching TRBD1. V was pared by 8 bases and J by 4 bases, with 7 bases of the junction left unmatched. CDR1 and CDR2 (germline): MNHNS, SASEGT. CDR3 length: 14 residues. The CDR3 loop reads CASGPGQGSTEAFF. As DNA, the CDR3 is TGTGCCAGCGGGCCGGGACAGGGGAGCACTGAAGCTTTCTTT.

With regard to this clone: Given the absence of the conserved phenylalanine or tryptophan at the CDR3 end, a read error is likely. The DNA is omitted, as the CDR3 cannot be located on it reliably, and the CDR3 follows TCRdb's listing. This rearrangement joins TRBV4-2 to TRBJ1-3. Germline CDR1 reads LGHNA; CDR2 reads YNFKEQ. The CDR3 adds up to 9 amino acids, both ends counted. CDR3 residues: CASSRPIGV.

The chain combines TRBV7-9 with TRBJ2-3; TRBD1 might be the D (6 bases). The CDR3 runs to 15 residues. Germline CDR1 reads SEHNR; CDR2 reads FQNEAQ (reference sequence). V dropped 3 bases and J dropped 2 bases, with 12 bases sitting between them. As DNA, the CDR3 is TGTGCCAGCAGCTTTGGGGGCGTTCTCACAGATACGCAGTATTTT. Protein sequence: CASSFGGVLTDTQYF.

This clone was detected only once. The V and J genes are TRBV7-6 and TRBJ2-1; 10 bases align to TRBD2. The length of the CDR3 is 15 residues. The J segment lost 3 bases and the V segment lost 4 bases, leaving 3 bases of the junction unmatched. Germline loops: CDR1 SGHVS, CDR2 FNYEAQ. As DNA, the CDR3 is TGTGCCAGCAGCTCCTTAGCGGGAGGCTACAATGAGCAGTTCTTC. This codes for CASSSLAGGYNEQFF.

This clone has just a few counts. V gene TRBV6-6 combines with J gene TRBJ1-6; D is unresolved. The germline CDR1 and CDR2 sequences are MNHNY and SVGAGI (reference sequence). The CDR3 extends over 11 amino acids. The V gene lost 5 bases and the J gene lost 12 bases, with 8 bases spanning the gap. CDR3 sequence reads: CASSEEGPLHF. The CDR3, as DNA: TGTGCCAGCAGTGAGGAAGGACCCCTCCACTTT.

This clone came up a few times. The gene calls are TRBV7-9 and TRBJ2-2; 7 positions agree with TRBD1. The CDR3 length is 15 residues. From germline, CDR1 is SEHNR and CDR2 FQNEAQ (reference sequence). Trimming removed 5 bases from V and 9 bases from J; junction bases left unmatched: 12. As DNA, the CDR3 is TGTGCCAGCAGCCGGAGTGGGACAGACAACAGGGAGCTGTTTTTT. Its protein product is CASSRSGTDNRELFF.

The gene calls are TRBV4-2 and TRBJ2-6; tentative D call: TRBD1 (6 bases). Germline-derived CDR1 and CDR2 are LGHNA and YNFKEQ. V dropped 6 bases and J dropped 1 base, with 13 bases sitting between them. This CDR3 has 16 amino acids. CDR3 bases: TGTGCCAGCAGTCGGGATACAGGGTCTGGGGCCAACGTCCTGACTTTC. Translated: CASSRDTGSGANVLTF.

This clone showed up just a few times. This chain joins TRBV6-6 and TRBJ1-3; the match to TRBD1 covers 9 bases. There are 14 residues in the CDR3. CDR1 and CDR2 (germline): MNHNY, SVGAGI (reference sequence). Trimming cost V 8 bases and J 4 bases; bases outside gene matches: 6. CDR3 DNA sequence: TGTGCCAGCGGTTTTGGACAGGGGGGAAACACCATATATTTT. This translates into CASGFGQGGNTIYF.

This chain connects TRBV9 to TRBJ2-1, with unresolved D. Per the germline V gene, CDR1 is SGDLS and CDR2 is YYNGEE. Trimming removed 4 bases from V and 6 bases from J, with 17 bases in between. CDR3 length: 15 amino acids. CDR3: CASSSGTKRLNEQFF. The CDR3 nucleotides are TGTGCCAGCAGCTCGGGTACAAAGCGCCTCAATGAGCAGTTCTTC.

V and J are TRBV5-1 and TRBJ1-4; weak D call: TRBD1 (5 bases). Germline V gene lookup returns CDR1 SGHRS and CDR2 YFSETQ. The ends were cut back, 4 bases at V and 2 bases at J, with 15 bases in the middle. The CDR3 totals 16 residues. CDR3 in DNA: TGCGCCAGCAGCGATGCCCGGCAGGGCACTAATGAAAAACTGTTTTTT. Encoded protein: CASSDARQGTNEKLFF.

This clone has ten or more counts. The genes are TRBV6-4 and TRBJ2-2, with 8 bases that match TRBD1. The CDR3 has 14 residues. CDR1 is MRHNA, CDR2 SNTAGT, per germline. Losses at the gene ends were 6 bases for V and 6 bases for J; bases not matched to a gene: 6. The CDR3 sequence is CASSRSQGAGELFF. CDR3 in DNA: TGTGCCAGCAGCCGCTCACAGGGGGCCGGGGAGCTGTTTTTT.

The chain has TRBV2 and TRBJ1-2; TRBD1 matches at 7 bases. V was pared by 2 bases and J by 2 bases, with 5 bases of the junction left unmatched. The CDR3 spans 15 residues. CDR1 is SNHLY and CDR2 is FYNNEI in the germline V gene. The DNA for the CDR3 is TGTGCCAGCAGTGAAACCCCAGGGGGGAACTATGGCTACACCTTC. This gives the protein CASSETPGGNYGYTF.

The genes are TRBV10-1 and TRBJ2-3; TRBD2 matches at 10 bases. The CDR3 is 15 residues long. Germline trimming cut 4 bases from V and 4 bases from J; bases unmatched to any gene: 5. CDR1 is WNHNN, CDR2 SYGVQD, per germline (reference sequence). The CDR3 loop reads CASSVSGRYADTQYF. CDR3 DNA: TGCGCCAGCAGTGTTAGCGGGAGGTACGCAGATACGCAGTATTTT.

Concerning this clone: Given a far larger clone just one base away, this is likely a sequencing read error. V and J are TRBV6-4 and TRBJ2-2, with TRBD1 matching 7 bases. V trimming: 8 bases; J trimming: 3 bases; junction bases outside the gene matches: 6. Germline V gene lookup returns CDR1 MRHNA and CDR2 SNTAGT. The CDR3 covers 14 residues. The CDR3 DNA reads TGTGCCAGCGGTGCCGGGACAGACACCGGGGAGCTGTTTTTT. Protein: CASGAGTDTGELFF.